The 15 T cell receptor beta chains in this list originate from one sample, sequenced in a study of radiation and T cells in renal cell carcinoma. Method: immunoSEQ multiplex PCR; TCRdb's copy keeps in-frame clones and lacks some. Here the sample spans 100,000 to 150,000 clones, 81% being singletons. Time point here: blood 2 weeks post-SBRT. Treatment described: 15 Gy SBRT to primary tumor, nephrectomy 4 weeks later. The source material was blood, sampled from a patient whose treatment included radiotherapy and nephrectomy. The receptors originated from a man between 45 and 60 years old with renal cell carcinoma.

The V call is TRBV27, the J call TRBJ1-4, with a possible D match to TRBD1 (5 bases). The CDR3 length is 16 residues. From germline, CDR1 is MNHEY and CDR2 SMNVEV (reference sequence). Deletions cut 6 bases from V and 8 bases from J, with 22 bases between. The CDR3 loop reads CASSPGAVSRREKLFF. DNA for the CDR3: TGTGCCAGCAGCCCTGGGGCGGTTTCCCGACGAGAAAAACTGTTTTTT.

This chain links TRBV2 with TRBJ2-1, with D unresolved. Germline assignment: CDR1 SNHLY and CDR2 FYNNEI. V was clipped by 6 bases and J by 5 bases, with 11 bases between them. This CDR3 has 13 residues. The CDR3 nucleotides read TGTGCCAGCAGGGCGGACCGCAACAATGAGCAGTTCTTC. Protein: CASRADRNNEQFF.

The chain uses TRBV11-2 and TRBJ2-5; 9 nucleotides align to TRBD1. The CDR3 is made up of 14 amino acids. The germline V gene encodes CDR1 SGHAT and CDR2 FQNNGV. The ends lost 4 bases at V and 5 bases at J; junction bases unmatched: 5. The CDR3 coding sequence is TGTGCCAGCAGCTCAACAGGGGGCGCGGAGACCCAGTACTTC. It specifies CASSSTGGAETQYF.

This sequence joins TRBV6-5 and TRBJ1-5; maybe TRBD1 (5 bases). The V end was cut by 0 bases, the J end by 7 bases, with 13 bases between. The CDR3 is 15 amino acids. Germline V lookup: CDR1 MNHEY, CDR2 SVGAGI. CDR3 amino acids: CASSYSPERDQPQHF. CDR3 sequence (DNA): TGTGCCAGCAGTTACTCGCCCGAAAGGGACCAGCCCCAGCATTTT.

V is TRBV9 and J is TRBJ2-1, with a tentative D call TRBD2 (5 bases). This CDR3 has 16 residues. The V gene's germline CDR1 is SGDLS and CDR2 YYNGEE. Trimming removed 4 bases at V and 1 base at J, with 15 bases between. CDR3 coding DNA: TGTGCCAGCAGCCCGCCACTAGGTACGTCCTACAATGAGCAGTTCTTC. This sequence encodes CASSPPLGTSYNEQFF.

This clone was seen a handful of times. This rearrangement joins TRBV7-8 to TRBJ2-7, with TRBD2 as a possible D gene (5 bases). Germline-derived CDR1 and CDR2 are SGHVS and FQNEAQ. V was pared by 5 bases and J by 2 bases, with 10 bases between. The CDR3 has 13 residues. In nucleotides, the CDR3 is TGTGCCAGCAGCCATAGGACTGCCTACGAGCAGTACTTC. Translation: CASSHRTAYEQYF.

J is TRBJ1-5 and V is TRBV7-2; D is unresolved. Germline CDR1 SGHTA, CDR2 FQGNSA. This CDR3 has 15 residues. Trimming removed 3 bases at V and 4 bases at J, with 13 bases between. The chain's CDR3 is CASSFKVDVNQPQHF. CDR3 bases: TGTGCCAGCAGCTTTAAGGTCGATGTGAATCAGCCCCAGCATTTT.

V gene TRBV6-6 combines with J gene TRBJ2-1; D not certain. Germline V lookup: CDR1 MNHNY, CDR2 SVGAGI (reference sequence). CDR3 size: 13 residues. V was trimmed by 10 bases and J by 5 bases, leaving 15 bases between them. The CDR3 protein is CATYGFSNNEQFF. CDR3 bases: TGTGCCACCTATGGGTTTTCGAACAATGAGCAGTTCTTC.

V is TRBV27 and J is TRBJ2-1; 10 bases map to TRBD2. This CDR3 region has 14 residues. Germline-derived CDR1 and CDR2 are MNHEY and SMNVEV (reference sequence). J gave up 9 bases and V 3 bases, and 5 bases lay outside the gene matches. This CDR3 is CASSLSSGGGEQFF. Here the CDR3 DNA reads TGTGCCAGCAGTTTGTCTAGCGGGGGAGGTGAGCAGTTCTTC.

This chain connects TRBV27 to TRBJ2-7; possibly TRBD1 or TRBD2 for D (7 bases each). Germline-derived CDR1 and CDR2 are MNHEY and SMNVEV (reference sequence). The V end lost 6 bases, the J end lost 7 bases, and 19 bases lay between the germline ends. The CDR3 consists of 14 residues. CDR3 sequence reads: CASSLGRGRAEQYF. The CDR3, as DNA: TGTGCCAGCAGCCTGGGGAGGGGGCGGGCTGAGCAGTACTTC.

The CDR3 DNA reads TGTGCCAGCAGCTGGGGGGGAGGAGATACGCAGTATTTT. Amino acid sequence: CASSWGGGDTQYF. The V and J genes are TRBV5-4 and TRBJ2-3; 7 nucleotides match TRBD2. Trimming cost V 3 bases and J 5 bases; bases outside gene matches: 3. The CDR3 is 13 residues long. From germline, CDR1 is SGHNT and CDR2 YYREEE (reference sequence).

This clone was seen a single time. The rearrangement uses TRBV5-1 and TRBJ1-2; D is possibly TRBD1 (6 bases). The CDR3 contains 15 residues. V was cut by 7 bases and J by 5 bases, with 21 bases left in between. Germline-derived CDR1 and CDR2 are SGHRS and YFSETQ. CDR3 bases: TGCGCCAGCGGTGTGAATGTTCCAGGGGATTATGGCTACACCTTC. This translates into CASGVNVPGDYGYTF.

The rearrangement links TRBV7-2 to TRBJ1-2; D not resolved. Trimming cost V 4 bases and J 8 bases, with 14 bases left between them. The germline gives CDR1 SGHTA, CDR2 FQGNSA. The length of the CDR3 is 13 residues. The CDR3 sequence: CASSSENSRGYTF. CDR3 coding DNA: TGTGCCAGCAGCTCAGAGAACAGCCGAGGCTACACCTTC.

The rearrangement links TRBV9 to TRBJ2-7, with no clear D. The V gene's germline CDR1 is SGDLS and CDR2 YYNGEE. V was clipped by 3 bases and J by 5 bases, with 15 bases between them. The CDR3 totals 14 residues. This chain's CDR3 is CASSATPVSHEQYF. The CDR3 region has the DNA TGTGCCAGCAGCGCCACCCCGGTTTCCCACGAGCAGTACTTC. Filled out from reference TRBV9 and TRBJ2-7, the complete variable domain reads DSGVTQTPKHLITATGQRVTLRCSPRSGDLSVYWYQQSLDQGLQFLIQYYNGEERAKGNILERFSAQQFPDLHSELNLSSLELGDSALYFCASSATPVSHEQYFGPGTRLTVT.

The chain employs TRBV18 and TRBJ1-1; the match to TRBD1 covers 7 bases. Germline CDR1 reads KGHSH; CDR2 reads LQKENI. Germline trimming cut 4 bases from V and 0 bases from J; bases unmatched to any gene: 5. CDR3 length equals 15 residues. CDR3 amino acids: CASSQGAKMNTEAFF. DNA for the CDR3: TGTGCCAGCTCACAGGGGGCGAAAATGAACACTGAAGCTTTCTTT.